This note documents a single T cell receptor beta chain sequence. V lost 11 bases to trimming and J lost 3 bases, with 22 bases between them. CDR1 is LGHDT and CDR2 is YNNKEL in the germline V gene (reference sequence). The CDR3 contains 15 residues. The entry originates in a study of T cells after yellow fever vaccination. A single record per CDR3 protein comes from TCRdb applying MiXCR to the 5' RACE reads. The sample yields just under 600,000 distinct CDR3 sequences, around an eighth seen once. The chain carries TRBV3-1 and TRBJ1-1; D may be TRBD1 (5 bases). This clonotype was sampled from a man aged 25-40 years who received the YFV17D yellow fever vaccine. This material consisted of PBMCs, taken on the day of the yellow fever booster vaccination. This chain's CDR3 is CACSQGFRGYTEAFF. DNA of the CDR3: TGTGCCTGCTCCCAAGGCTTTAGGGGTTACACTGAAGCTTTCTTT. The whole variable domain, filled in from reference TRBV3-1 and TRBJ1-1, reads DTAVSQTPKYLVTQMGNDKSIKCEQNLGHDTMYWYKQDSKKFLKIMFSYNNKELIINETVPNRFSPKSPDKAHLNLHINSLELGDSAVYFCACSQGFRGYTEAFFGQGTRLTVV.